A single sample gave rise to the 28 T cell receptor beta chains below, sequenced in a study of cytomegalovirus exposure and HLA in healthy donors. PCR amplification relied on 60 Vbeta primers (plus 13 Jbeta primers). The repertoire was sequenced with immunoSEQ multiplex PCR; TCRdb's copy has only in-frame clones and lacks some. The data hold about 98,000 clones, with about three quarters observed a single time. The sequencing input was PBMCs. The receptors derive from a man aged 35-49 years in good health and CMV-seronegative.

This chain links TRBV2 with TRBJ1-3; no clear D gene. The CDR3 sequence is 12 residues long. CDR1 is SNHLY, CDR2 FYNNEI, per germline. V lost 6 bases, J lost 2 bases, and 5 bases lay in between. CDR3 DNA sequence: TGTGCCAGCAGGGAGGCTGGAAACACCATATATTTT. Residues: CASREAGNTIYF. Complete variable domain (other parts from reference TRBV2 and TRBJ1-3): EPEVTQTPSHQVTQMGQEVILRCVPISNHLYFYWYRQILGQKVEFLVSFYNNEISEKSEIFDDQFSVERPDGSNFTLKIRSTKLEDSAMYFCASREAGNTIYFGEGSWLTVV.

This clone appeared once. CDR3 in DNA: TGTGCCAGCAGCTATGGACAGGGGTCGGGCTATGGCTACACCTTC. This gives the protein CASSYGQGSGYGYTF. The V gene is TRBV5-4, the J gene TRBJ1-2, with TRBD1 identical over 9 bases. Germline CDR1 reads SGHNT; CDR2 reads YYREEE (reference sequence). V gave up 3 bases and J gave up 4 bases; unmatched junction bases: 7. This CDR3 has 15 residues.

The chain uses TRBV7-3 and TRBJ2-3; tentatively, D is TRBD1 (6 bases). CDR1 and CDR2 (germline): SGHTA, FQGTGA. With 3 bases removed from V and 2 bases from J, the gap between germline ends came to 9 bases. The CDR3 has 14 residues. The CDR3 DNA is TGTGCCAGCAGCTTGCAGGGGTACACAGATACGCAGTATTTT. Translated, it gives CASSLQGYTDTQYF.

The CDR3 DNA is TGTGCCAGCAGCTTATTAAGCCTGACAGGGGGCGGCAATCAGCCCCAGCATTTT. Its translation is CASSLLSLTGGGNQPQHF. The V and J genes are TRBV7-8 and TRBJ1-5; 10 bases map to TRBD1. The V and J ends lost 2 bases and 2 bases, in that order; junction bases with no gene match: 9. Germline lookup yields CDR1 SGHVS and CDR2 FQNEAQ. This CDR3 is 18 amino acids long.

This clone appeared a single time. The CDR3 loop reads CASGTGRTGELFF. CDR3 nucleotide sequence: TGTGCCAGCGGGACAGGGCGCACCGGGGAGCTGTTTTTT. This chain connects TRBV2 to TRBJ2-2, with TRBD1 matching over 9 bases. Per germline, CDR1 SNHLY and CDR2 FYNNEI. CDR3 size: 13 residues. With 8 bases clipped from V and 4 bases from J, the junction kept 2 bases outside the gene matches.

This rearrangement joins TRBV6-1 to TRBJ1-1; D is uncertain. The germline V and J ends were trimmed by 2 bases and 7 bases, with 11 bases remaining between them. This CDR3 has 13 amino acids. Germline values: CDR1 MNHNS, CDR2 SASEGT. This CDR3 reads CASSESNALEAFF. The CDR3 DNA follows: TGTGCCAGCAGTGAAAGCAACGCCCTTGAAGCTTTCTTT.

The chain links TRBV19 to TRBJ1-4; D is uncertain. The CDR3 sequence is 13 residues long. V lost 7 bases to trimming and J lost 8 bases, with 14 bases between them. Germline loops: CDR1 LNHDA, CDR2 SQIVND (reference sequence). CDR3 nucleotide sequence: TGTGCCAGTAATGGCCCGGCGGTGGAAAAACTGTTTTTT. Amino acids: CASNGPAVEKLFF.

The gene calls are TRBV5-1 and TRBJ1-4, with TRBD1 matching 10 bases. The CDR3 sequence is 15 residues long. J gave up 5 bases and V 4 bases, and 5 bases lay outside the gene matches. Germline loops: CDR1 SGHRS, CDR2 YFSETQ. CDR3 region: CASSLGDRGNEKLFF. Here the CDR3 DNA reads TGCGCCAGCAGCCTAGGGGACAGGGGAAATGAAAAACTGTTTTTT.

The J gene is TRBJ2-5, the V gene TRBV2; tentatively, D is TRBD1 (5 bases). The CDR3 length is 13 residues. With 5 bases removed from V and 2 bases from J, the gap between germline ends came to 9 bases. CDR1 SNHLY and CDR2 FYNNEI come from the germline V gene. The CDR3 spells CASSIDRQETQYF. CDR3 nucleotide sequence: TGTGCCAGCAGTATCGACAGACAAGAGACCCAGTACTTC.

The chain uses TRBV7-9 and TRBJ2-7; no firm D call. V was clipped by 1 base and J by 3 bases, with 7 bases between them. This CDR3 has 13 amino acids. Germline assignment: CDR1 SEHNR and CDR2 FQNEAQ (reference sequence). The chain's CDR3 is CASSLGHNYEQYF. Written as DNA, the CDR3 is TGTGCCAGCAGCTTAGGACATAACTACGAGCAGTACTTC.

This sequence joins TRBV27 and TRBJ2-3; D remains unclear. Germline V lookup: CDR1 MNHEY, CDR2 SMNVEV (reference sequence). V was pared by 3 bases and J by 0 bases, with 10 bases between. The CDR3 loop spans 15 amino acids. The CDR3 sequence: CASSLFQASTDTQYF. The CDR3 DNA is TGTGCCAGCAGTTTGTTCCAGGCTAGCACAGATACGCAGTATTTT.

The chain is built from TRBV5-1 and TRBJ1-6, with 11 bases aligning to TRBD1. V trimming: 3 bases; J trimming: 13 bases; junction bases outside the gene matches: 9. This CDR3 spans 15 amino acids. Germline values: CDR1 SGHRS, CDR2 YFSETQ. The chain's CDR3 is CASSWGTGQGDPLHF. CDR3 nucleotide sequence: TGCGCCAGCAGCTGGGGTACGGGACAGGGGGATCCCCTCCACTTT.

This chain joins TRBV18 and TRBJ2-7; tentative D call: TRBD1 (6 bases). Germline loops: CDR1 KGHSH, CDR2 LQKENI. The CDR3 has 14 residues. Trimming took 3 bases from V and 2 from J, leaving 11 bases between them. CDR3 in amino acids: CASSPLEGAYEQYF. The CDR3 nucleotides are TGTGCCAGCTCACCGCTTGAGGGGGCCTACGAGCAGTACTTC.

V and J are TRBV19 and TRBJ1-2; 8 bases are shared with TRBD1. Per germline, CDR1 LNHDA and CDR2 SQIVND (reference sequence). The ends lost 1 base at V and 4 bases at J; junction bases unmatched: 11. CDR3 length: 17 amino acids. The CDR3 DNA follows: TGTGCCAGTAGTATAGTGGCGGGACAGGCAAGAAGCTATGGCTACACCTTC. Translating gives CASSIVAGQARSYGYTF.

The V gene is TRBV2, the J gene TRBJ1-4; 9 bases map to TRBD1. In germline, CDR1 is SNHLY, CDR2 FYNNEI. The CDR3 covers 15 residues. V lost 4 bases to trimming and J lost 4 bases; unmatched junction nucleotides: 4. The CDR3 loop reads CASSGTGGFNEKLFF. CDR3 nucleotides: TGTGCCAGCAGTGGTACAGGGGGCTTTAATGAAAAACTGTTTTTT.

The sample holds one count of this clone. The CDR3 region is CATSSRDTYTGELFF. The CDR3 DNA sequence: TGTGCCACCAGCAGCCGGGACACATACACCGGGGAGCTGTTTTTT. The gene calls are TRBV15 and TRBJ2-2; perhaps TRBD1 as D (6 bases). This CDR3 spans 15 amino acids. V lost 3 bases and J 3 bases, leaving 11 bases between the germline ends. Germline assignment: CDR1 LNHNV and CDR2 YYDKDF (reference sequence).

The CDR3 spells CASSLATNPLSNQPQHF. CDR3 nucleotides: TGTGCCAGCAGCTTAGCCACAAATCCCTTGAGCAATCAGCCCCAGCATTTT. The rearrangement links TRBV7-9 to TRBJ1-5; no reliable D call. The CDR3 sequence is 17 residues long. The germline CDR1 and CDR2 sequences are SEHNR and FQNEAQ (reference sequence). Trimming took off 0 bases at V and 1 base at J, with 13 bases between the two ends.

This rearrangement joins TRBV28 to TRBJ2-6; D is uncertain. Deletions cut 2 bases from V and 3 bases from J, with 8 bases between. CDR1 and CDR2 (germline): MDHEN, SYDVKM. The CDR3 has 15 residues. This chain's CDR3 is CASSLDNGGANVLTF. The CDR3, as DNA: TGTGCCAGCAGTTTAGATAACGGTGGGGCCAACGTCCTGACTTTC.

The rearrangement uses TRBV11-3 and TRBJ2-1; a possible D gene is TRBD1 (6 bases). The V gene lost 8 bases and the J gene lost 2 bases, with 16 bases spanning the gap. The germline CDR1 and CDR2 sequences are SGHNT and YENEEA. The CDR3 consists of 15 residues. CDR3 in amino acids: CASGDDRTAYNEQFF. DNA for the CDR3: TGTGCCAGCGGCGATGACAGGACGGCCTACAATGAGCAGTTCTTC.

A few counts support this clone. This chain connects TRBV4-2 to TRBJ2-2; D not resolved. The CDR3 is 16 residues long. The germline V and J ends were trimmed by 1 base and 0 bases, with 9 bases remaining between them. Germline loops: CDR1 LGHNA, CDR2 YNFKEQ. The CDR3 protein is CASSQVSSTNTGELFF. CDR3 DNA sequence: TGTGCCAGCAGCCAAGTTTCCAGTACGAACACCGGGGAGCTGTTTTTT.

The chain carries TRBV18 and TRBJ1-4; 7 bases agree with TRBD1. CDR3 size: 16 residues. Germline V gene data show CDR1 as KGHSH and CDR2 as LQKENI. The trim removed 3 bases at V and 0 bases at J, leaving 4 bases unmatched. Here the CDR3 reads CASSPRDSATNEKLFF. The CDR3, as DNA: TGTGCCAGCTCACCTAGGGACAGCGCAACTAATGAAAAACTGTTTTTT.

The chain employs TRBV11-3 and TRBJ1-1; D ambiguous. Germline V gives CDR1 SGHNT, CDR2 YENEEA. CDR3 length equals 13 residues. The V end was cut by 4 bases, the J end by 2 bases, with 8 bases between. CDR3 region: CASSSNLNTEAFF. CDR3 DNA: TGTGCCAGCAGCTCCAACCTAAACACTGAAGCTTTCTTT.

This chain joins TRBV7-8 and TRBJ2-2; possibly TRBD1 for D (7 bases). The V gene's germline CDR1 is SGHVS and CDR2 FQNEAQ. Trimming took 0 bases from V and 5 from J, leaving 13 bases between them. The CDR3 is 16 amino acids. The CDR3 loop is CASSLAETGRTGELFF. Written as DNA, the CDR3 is TGTGCCAGCAGCTTAGCCGAGACAGGGAGGACCGGGGAGCTGTTTTTT.

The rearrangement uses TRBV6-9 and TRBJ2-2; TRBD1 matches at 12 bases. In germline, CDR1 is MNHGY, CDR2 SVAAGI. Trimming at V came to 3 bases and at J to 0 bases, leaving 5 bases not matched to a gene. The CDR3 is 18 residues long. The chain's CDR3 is CASSYWGQGATNTGELFF. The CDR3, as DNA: TGTGCCAGCAGTTACTGGGGACAGGGGGCAACGAACACCGGGGAGCTGTTTTTT.

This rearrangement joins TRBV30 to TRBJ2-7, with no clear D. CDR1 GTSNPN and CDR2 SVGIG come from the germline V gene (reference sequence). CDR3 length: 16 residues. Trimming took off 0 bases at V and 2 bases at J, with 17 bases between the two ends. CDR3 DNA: TGTGCCTGGAGTGTAAGTATAACAGCAGCCCCCTACGAGCAGTACTTC. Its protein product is CAWSVSITAAPYEQYF.

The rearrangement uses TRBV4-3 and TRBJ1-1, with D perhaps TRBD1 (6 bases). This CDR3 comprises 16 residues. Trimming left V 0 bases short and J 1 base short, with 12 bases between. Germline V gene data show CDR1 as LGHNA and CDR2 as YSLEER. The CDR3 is CASSQETGISNTEAFF. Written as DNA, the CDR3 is TGCGCCAGCAGCCAAGAAACAGGGATATCGAACACTGAAGCTTTCTTT.

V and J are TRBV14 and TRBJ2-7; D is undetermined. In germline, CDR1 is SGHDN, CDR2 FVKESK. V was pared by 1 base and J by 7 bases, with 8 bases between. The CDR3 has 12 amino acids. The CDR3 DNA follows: TGTGCCAGCAGCCAAGCGTTTCGGGAGCAGTACTTC. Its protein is CASSQAFREQYF.

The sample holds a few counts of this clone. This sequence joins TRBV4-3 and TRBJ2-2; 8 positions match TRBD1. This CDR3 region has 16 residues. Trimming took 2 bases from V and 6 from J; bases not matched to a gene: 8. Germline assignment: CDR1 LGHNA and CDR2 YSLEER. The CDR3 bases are TGCGCCAGCAGCCAAACTCCGGACAGGGCCCCCGGGGAGCTGTTTTTT. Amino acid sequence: CASSQTPDRAPGELFF.